Included here is one T cell receptor (beta chain) sequence, with context. These data come from a study of blood T cell repertoires in COVID-19. Study-level information: Samples of COVID-19 (acute and convalescent) were obtained from the United States, Italy and Spain. From T cells, B-cell-depleted T cells, or PBMCs came the material, which was cDNA or gDNA.

As handled by the study authors: Nucleated cell counts were estimated from reference gene primer amplification. Profiling relied on immunoSEQ multiplex PCR, and the TCRdb table lists in-frame clones only, not all of them. Clone size and the V and J calls come from that table; the DNA yielded D and trimming. The sample records around 240,000 clones, about 79% being singletons. V trimming: 10 bases; J trimming: 4 bases; junction bases outside the gene matches: 9. Germline assignment: CDR1 ENHRY and CDR2 SYGVKD. The CDR3 length is 14 residues. This chain uses TRBV10-3 with TRBJ1-5; 8 nucleotides line up with TRBD1. The source is a woman aged 40 to 49 who had recovered from COVID-19. Sequenced: peripheral blood. CDR3 protein: CATLDRGGNQPQHF. CDR3 coding DNA: TGTGCCACCTTAGACAGGGGAGGAAATCAGCCCCAGCATTTT.